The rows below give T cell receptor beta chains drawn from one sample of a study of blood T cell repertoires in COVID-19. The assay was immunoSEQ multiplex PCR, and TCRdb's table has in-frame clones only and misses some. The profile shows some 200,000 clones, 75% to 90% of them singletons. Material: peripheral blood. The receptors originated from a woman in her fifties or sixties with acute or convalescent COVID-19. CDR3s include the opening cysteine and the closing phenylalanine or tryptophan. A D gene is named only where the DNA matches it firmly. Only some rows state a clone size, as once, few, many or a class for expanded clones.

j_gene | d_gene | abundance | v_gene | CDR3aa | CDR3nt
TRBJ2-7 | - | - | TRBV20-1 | CSATGGGEQYF | TGCAGTGCTACCGGGGGAGGTGAGCAGTACTTC
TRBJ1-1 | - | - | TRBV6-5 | CASSKQGNTEAFF | TGTGCCAGCAGTAAACAGGGGAACACTGAAGCTTTCTTT
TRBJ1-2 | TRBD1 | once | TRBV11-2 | CASSPRTGVGGYTF | TGTGCCAGCAGCCCCCGGACAGGGGTGGGTGGCTACACCTTC
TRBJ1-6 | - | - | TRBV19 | CASSIESNSPLHF | TGTGCCAGTAGTATAGAGAGCAATTCACCCCTCCACTTT
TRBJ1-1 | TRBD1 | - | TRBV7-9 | CASSLGHGQGAGEAFF | TGTGCCAGCAGCTTAGGCCACGGACAGGGGGCGGGTGAAGCTTTCTTT
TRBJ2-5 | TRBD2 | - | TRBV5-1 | CASSLGLAVQETQYF | TGCGCCAGCAGCTTGGGACTAGCGGTCCAAGAGACCCAGTACTTC
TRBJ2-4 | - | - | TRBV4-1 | CASSQDPPNTMTQAGIQYF | TGCGCCAGCAGCCAAGATCCCCCAAATACAATGACCCAGGCGGGCATTCAGTACTTC
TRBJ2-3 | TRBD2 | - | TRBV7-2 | CASSLISGNTDTQYF | TGTGCCAGCAGCTTGATTAGCGGGAACACAGATACGCAGTATTTT
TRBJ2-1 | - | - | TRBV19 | CASSIRGSAYNEQFF | TGTGCCAGTAGTATCAGGGGATCTGCCTACAATGAGCAGTTCTTC
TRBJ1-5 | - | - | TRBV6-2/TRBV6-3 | CASSLGQNQPQHF | TGTGCCAGCAGCCTAGGACAGAATCAGCCCCAGCATTTT
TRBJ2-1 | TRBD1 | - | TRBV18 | CASSPIGTENNEQFF | TGTGCCAGCTCACCAATCGGGACAGAGAACAATGAGCAGTTCTTC
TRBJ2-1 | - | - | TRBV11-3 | CASSLGPLPTEQFF | TGTGCCAGCAGCTTAGGGCCCCTCCCCACTGAGCAGTTCTTC
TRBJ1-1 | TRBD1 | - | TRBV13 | CASSFSTGLTGGTEAFF | TGTGCCAGCAGCTTCAGCACCGGGTTGACAGGGGGCACTGAAGCTTTCTTT
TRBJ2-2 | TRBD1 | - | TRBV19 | CASRTGANTGELFF | TGTGCCAGTAGGACAGGGGCCAACACCGGGGAGCTGTTTTTT
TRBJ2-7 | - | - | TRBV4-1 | CASSQPGLSSEQYF | TGCGCCAGCAGCCAACCGGGACTGTCTTCCGAGCAGTACTTC
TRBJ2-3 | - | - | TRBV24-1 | CATSHRSTDTQYF | TGTGCCACCAGTCATCGGTCCACAGATACGCAGTATTTT
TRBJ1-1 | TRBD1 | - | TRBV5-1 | CASRAETGAMNTEAFF | TGCGCCAGCAGAGCAGAAACAGGGGCAATGAACACTGAAGCTTTCTTT
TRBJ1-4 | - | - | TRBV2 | CASSRTESTNEKLFF | TGTGCCAGCAGTCGGACAGAATCAACTAATGAAAAACTGTTTTTT
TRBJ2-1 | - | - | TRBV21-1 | CAWGLRANEQFF | TGTGCGTGGGGACTAAGAGCCAATGAGCAGTTCTTC
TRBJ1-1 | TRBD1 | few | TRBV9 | CASSVRVQGEAFF | TGTGCCAGCAGCGTCCGGGTACAGGGGGAGGCTTTCTTT
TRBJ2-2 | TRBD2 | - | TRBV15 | CATRASGAGGTGELFF | TGTGCCACCAGAGCCTCGGGAGCGGGAGGCACCGGGGAGCTGTTTTTT
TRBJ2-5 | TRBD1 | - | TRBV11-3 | CASSFRGQGQETQYF | TGTGCCAGCAGCTTTAGGGGACAGGGGCAAGAGACCCAGTACTTC
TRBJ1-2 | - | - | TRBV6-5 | CASTADMGGGQGYTF | TGTGCCAGCACCGCCGACATGGGGGGAGGGCAAGGCTACACCTTC
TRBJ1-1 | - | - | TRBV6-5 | CASGGVGEAFF | TGTGCCAGCGGGGGGGTCGGTGAAGCTTTCTTT
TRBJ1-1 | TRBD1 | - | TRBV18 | CASSPGQGETEAFF | TGTGCCAGCTCACCTGGACAGGGAGAAACTGAAGCTTTCTTT
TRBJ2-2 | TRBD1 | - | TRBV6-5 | CATREGQANTGELFF | TGTGCCACCCGAGAGGGACAGGCGAACACCGGGGAGCTGTTTTTT
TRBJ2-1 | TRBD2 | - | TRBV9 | CASSVVETSGNEQFF | TGTGCCAGCAGCGTAGTGGAGACTAGCGGCAATGAGCAGTTCTTC
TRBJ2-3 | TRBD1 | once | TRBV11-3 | CASRSTGSTDTQYF | TGTGCCAGCAGGTCGACAGGGAGCACAGATACGCAGTATTTT
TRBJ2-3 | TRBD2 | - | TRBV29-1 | CSVKMTSVGTDTQYF | TGCAGCGTTAAGATGACTAGCGTTGGCACAGATACGCAGTATTTT
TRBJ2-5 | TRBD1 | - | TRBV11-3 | CASSPTGGRETQYF | TGTGCCAGCAGCCCTACAGGGGGCCGGGAGACCCAGTACTTC
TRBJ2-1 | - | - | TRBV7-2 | CASSLPPGRGQFF | TGTGCCAGCAGCTTACCCCCCGGGAGAGGGCAGTTCTTC
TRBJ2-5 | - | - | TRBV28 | CASSSLRLGGPIMTQYF | TGTGCCAGCAGTTCCCTCCGACTCGGGGGACCGATTATGACCCAGTACTTC
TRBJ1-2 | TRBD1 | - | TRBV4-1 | CASSQDGQGRYGYTF | TGCGCCAGCAGCCAAGATGGACAGGGGAGGTATGGCTACACCTTC
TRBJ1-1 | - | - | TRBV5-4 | CASSLEAGADTEAFF | TGTGCCAGCAGCTTGGAGGCGGGGGCGGACACTGAAGCTTTCTTT
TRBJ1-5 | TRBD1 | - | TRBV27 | CASSPRTGTNQPQHF | TGTGCCAGCAGTCCCCGGACAGGCACCAATCAGCCCCAGCATTTT
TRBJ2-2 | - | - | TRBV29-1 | CSVVGGANTGELFF | TGCAGCGTTGTCGGCGGGGCGAACACCGGGGAGCTGTTTTTT
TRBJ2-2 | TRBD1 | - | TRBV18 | CASSPRQGGGELFF | TGTGCCAGCTCACCTCGACAGGGTGGCGGGGAGCTGTTTTTT
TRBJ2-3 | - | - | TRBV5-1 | CASSLAVATDTQYF | TGCGCCAGCAGCTTGGCCGTAGCGACAGATACGCAGTATTTT
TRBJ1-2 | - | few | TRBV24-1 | CATSDSPISRGYTF | TGTGCCACCAGTGATTCCCCGATTTCGAGAGGCTACACCTTC
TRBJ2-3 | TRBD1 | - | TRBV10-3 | CAIRVGQGGTDTQYF | TGTGCCATCAGGGTCGGACAGGGCGGCACAGATACGCAGTATTTT
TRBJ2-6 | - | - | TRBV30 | CAWSFGVGDSGANVLTF | TGTGCCTGGAGTTTCGGCGTAGGGGACTCTGGGGCCAACGTCCTGACTTTC
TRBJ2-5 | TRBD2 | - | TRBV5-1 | CASSSQGAGGQETQYF | TGCGCCAGCAGCTCCCAAGGAGCGGGGGGCCAAGAGACCCAGTACTTC
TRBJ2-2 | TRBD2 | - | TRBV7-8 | CASSLRGGENTGELFF | TGTGCCAGCAGCTTACGGGGAGGGGAGAACACCGGGGAGCTGTTTTTT
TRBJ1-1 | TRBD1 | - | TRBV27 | CASTTQRGLGEAFF | TGTGCCAGCACTACCCAAAGGGGGCTCGGTGAAGCTTTCTTT
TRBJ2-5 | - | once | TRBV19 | CASSRGNVGLQETQYF | TGTGCCAGTAGTCGGGGAAACGTGGGCCTTCAAGAGACCCAGTACTTC
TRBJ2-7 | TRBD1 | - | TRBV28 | CASRSGTGGSYEQYF | TGTGCCAGCAGGTCCGGGACAGGGGGCTCCTACGAGCAGTACTTC
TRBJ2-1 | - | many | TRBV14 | CASSQARGFNEQFF | TGTGCCAGCAGCCAAGCGCGGGGTTTCAATGAGCAGTTCTTC
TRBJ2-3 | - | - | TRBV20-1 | CSASPGTDTQYF | TGCAGTGCTAGTCCGGGAACAGATACGCAGTATTTT
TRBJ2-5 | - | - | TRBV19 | CASGSGILFQETQYF | TGTGCCAGCGGCTCAGGGATCCTTTTCCAAGAGACCCAGTACTTC
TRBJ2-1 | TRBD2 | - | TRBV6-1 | CASSESSGSRNEQFF | TGTGCCAGCAGTGAAAGTAGCGGGAGTCGGAATGAGCAGTTCTTC
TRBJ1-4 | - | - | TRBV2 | CASNGGVSEKLFF | TGTGCCAGCAATGGGGGGGTTTCTGAAAAACTGTTTTTT
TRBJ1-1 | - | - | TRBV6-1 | CASSERRGVTEAFF | TGTGCCAGCAGTGAACGCAGGGGAGTCACTGAAGCTTTCTTT
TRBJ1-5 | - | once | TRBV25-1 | CASSESGDGQPQHF | TGTGCCAGCAGTGAATCAGGTGATGGTCAGCCCCAGCATTTT
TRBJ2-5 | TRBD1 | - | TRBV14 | CASSQDREWYF | TGTGCCAGCAGCCAGGACAGGGAGTGGTACTTC